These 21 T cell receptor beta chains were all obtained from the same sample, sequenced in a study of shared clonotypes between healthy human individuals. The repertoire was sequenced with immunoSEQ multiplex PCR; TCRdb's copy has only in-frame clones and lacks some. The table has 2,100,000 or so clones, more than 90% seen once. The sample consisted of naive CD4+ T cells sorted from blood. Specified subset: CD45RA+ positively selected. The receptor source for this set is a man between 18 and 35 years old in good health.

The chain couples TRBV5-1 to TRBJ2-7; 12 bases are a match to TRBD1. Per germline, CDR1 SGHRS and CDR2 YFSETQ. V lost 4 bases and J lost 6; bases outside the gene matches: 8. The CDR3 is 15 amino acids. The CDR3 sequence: CASSQDPGQGAEQYF. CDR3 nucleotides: TGCGCCAGCAGCCAGGACCCGGGACAGGGGGCCGAGCAGTACTTC.

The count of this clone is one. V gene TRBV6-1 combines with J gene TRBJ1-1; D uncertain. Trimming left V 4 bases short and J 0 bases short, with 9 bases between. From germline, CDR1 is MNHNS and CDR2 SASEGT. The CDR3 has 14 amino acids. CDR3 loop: CASSVVFMNTEAFF. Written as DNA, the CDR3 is TGTGCCAGCAGTGTCGTATTCATGAACACTGAAGCTTTCTTT.

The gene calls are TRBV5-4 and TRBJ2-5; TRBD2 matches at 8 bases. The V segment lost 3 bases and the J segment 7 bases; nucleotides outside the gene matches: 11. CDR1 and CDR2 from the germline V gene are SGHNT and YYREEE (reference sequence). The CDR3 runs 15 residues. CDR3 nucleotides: TGTGCCAGCAGCTCCCAGAAGGCGGGAGGCGGGACCCAGTACTTC. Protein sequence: CASSSQKAGGGTQYF.

The DNA of the CDR3 is TGTGCCATCAGCAGACAGGGGGCATGGGATGTCGCTTTCTTT. It yields the protein CAISRQGAWDVAFF. The chain couples TRBV10-3 to TRBJ1-1; 10 bases are a match to TRBD1. The CDR3 is made up of 14 amino acids. V trimming: 6 bases; J trimming: 11 bases; junction bases outside the gene matches: 12. Germline CDR1 and CDR2: ENHRY and SYGVKD.

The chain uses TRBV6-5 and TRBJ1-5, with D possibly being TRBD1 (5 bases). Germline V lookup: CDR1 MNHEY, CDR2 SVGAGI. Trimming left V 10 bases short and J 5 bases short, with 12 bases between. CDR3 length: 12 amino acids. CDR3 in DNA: TGTGCCACCCGGGACGGAGATCAGCCCCAGCATTTT. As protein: CATRDGDQPQHF.

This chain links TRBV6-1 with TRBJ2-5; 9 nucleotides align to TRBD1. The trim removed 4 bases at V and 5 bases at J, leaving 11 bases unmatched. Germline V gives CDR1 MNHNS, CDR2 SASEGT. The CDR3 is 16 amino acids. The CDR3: CASSASHRGRGETQYF. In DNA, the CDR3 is TGTGCCAGCAGTGCCAGCCACAGGGGGCGAGGGGAGACCCAGTACTTC.

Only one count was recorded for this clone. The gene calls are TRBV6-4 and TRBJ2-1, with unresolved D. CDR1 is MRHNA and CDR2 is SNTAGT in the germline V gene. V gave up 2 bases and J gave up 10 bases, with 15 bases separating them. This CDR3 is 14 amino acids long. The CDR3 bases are TGTGCCAGCAGTGACACCCTCCACAGAGGAGAGCAGTTCTTC. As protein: CASSDTLHRGEQFF.

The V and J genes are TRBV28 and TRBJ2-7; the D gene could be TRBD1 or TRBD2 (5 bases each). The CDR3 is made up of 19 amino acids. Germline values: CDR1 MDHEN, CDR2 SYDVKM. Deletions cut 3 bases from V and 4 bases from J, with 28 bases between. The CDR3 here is CASSFPLTLSRGQGYEQYF. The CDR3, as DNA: TGTGCCAGCAGTTTCCCTCTTACACTTTCCAGAGGGCAGGGTTACGAGCAGTACTTC. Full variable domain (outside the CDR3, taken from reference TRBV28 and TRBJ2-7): DVKVTQSSRYLVKRTGEKVFLECVQDMDHENMFWYRQDPGLGLRLIYFSYDVKMKEKGDIPEGYSVSREKKERFSLILESASTNQTSMYLCASSFPLTLSRGQGYEQYFGPGTRLTVT.

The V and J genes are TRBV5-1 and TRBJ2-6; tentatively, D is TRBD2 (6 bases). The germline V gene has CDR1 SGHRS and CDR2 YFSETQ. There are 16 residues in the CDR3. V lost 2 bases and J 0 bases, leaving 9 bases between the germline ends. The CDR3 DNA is TGCGCCAGCAGCTTCGGGAGAAGCTCTGGGGCCAACGTCCTGACTTTC. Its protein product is CASSFGRSSGANVLTF.

As DNA, the CDR3 is TGCAGCGCAACAGGGGGTTTGAACACTGAAGCTTTCTTT. It yields the protein CSATGGLNTEAFF. The V call is TRBV29-1, the J call TRBJ1-1; 8 positions agree with TRBD1. The CDR3 extends over 13 amino acids. The germline V gene encodes CDR1 SQVTM and CDR2 ANQGSEA. The ends lost 7 bases at V and 0 bases at J; junction bases unmatched: 4. The full variable domain, with the rest looked up from reference TRBV29-1 and TRBJ1-1, is SAVISQKPSRDICQRGTSLTIQCQVDSQVTMMFWYRQQPGQSLTLIATANQGSEATYESGFVIDKFPISRPNLTFSTLTVSNMSPEDSSIYLCSATGGLNTEAFFGQGTRLTVV.

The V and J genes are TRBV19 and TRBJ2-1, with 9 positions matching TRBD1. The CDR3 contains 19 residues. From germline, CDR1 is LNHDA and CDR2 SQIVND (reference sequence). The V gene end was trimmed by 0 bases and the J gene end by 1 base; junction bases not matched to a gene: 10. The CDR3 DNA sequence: TGTGCCAGTAGTATAGATTCGGGGACAGGGATGCTGTCCTACAATGAGCAGTTCTTC. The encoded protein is CASSIDSGTGMLSYNEQFF.

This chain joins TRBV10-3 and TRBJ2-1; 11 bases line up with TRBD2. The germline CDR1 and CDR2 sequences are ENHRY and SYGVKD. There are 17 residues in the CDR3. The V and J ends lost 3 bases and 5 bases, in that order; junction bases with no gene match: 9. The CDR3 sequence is CAISDIASGRTNNEQFF. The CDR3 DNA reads TGTGCCATCAGTGATATAGCTAGCGGGAGGACAAACAATGAGCAGTTCTTC.

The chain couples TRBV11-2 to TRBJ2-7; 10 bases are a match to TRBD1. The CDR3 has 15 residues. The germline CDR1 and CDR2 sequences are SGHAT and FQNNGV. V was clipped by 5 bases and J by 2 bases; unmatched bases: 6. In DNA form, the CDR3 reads TGTGCCAGCAGCCGCGGTGGACAGGGGGCCTACGAGCAGTACTTC. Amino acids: CASSRGGQGAYEQYF.

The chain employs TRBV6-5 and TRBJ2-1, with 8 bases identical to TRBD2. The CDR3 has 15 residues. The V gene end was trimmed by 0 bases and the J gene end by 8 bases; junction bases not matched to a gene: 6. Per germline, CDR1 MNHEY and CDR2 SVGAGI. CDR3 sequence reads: CASSYSSLGRDEQFF. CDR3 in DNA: TGTGCCAGCAGTTACTCTTCCCTCGGGAGGGATGAGCAGTTCTTC.

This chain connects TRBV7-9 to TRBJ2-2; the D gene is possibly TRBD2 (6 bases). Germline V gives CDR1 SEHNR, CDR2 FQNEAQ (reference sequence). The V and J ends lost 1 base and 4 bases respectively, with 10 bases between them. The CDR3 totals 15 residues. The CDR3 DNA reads TGTGCCAGCAGCTTAGGTGGAGGGGTCACCGGGGAGCTGTTTTTT. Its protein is CASSLGGGVTGELFF.

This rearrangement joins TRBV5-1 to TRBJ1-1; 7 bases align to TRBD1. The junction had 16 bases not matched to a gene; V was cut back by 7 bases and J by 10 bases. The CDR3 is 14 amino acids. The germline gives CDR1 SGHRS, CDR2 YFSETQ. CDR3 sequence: CASALSQGYGGAFF. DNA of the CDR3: TGCGCCAGCGCACTTTCACAGGGGTACGGTGGAGCTTTCTTT.

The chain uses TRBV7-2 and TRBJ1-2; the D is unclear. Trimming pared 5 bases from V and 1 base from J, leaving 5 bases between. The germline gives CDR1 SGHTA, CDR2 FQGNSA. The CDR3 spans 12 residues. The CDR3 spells CASSEGNYGYTF. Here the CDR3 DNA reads TGTGCCAGCAGCGAGGGTAACTATGGCTACACCTTC.

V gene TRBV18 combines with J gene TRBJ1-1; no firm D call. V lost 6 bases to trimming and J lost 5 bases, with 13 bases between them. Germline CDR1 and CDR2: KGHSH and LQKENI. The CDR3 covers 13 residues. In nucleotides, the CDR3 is TGTGCCAGCTCTTCCGGAATGGGTACTGAAGCTTTCTTT. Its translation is CASSSGMGTEAFF.

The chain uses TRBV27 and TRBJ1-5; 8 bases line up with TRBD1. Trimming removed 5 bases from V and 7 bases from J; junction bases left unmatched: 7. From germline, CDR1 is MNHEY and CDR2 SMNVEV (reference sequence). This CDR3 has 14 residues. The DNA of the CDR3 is TGTGCCAGCAGTCCGGGGACAGGTGGCCAGCCCCAGCATTTT. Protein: CASSPGTGGQPQHF.

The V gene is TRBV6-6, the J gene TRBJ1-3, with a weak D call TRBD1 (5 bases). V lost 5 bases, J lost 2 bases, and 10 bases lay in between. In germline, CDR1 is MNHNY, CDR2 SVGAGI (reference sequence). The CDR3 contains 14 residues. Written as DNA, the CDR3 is TGTGCCAGCAGTAGGACGGGGCCTGGAAACACCATATATTTT. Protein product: CASSRTGPGNTIYF.

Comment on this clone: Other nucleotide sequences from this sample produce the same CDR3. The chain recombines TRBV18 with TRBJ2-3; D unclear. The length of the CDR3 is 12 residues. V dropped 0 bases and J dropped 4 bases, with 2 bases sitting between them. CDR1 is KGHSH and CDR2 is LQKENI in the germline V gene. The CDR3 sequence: CASSPPADTQYF. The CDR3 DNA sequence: TGTGCCAGCTCACCACCCGCAGATACGCAGTATTTT.